Below, 20 T cell receptor beta chains from the same sample are listed, as sequenced in a study of cytomegalovirus exposure and HLA in healthy donors. The PCR was carried out with 60 Vbeta primers and 13 Jbeta primers. Produced via immunoSEQ multiplex PCR; TCRdb's table is partial and in-frame only. The top ten hold 8.6% of the sample, which has 99,000 or so clones, about three quarters seen once. Sequenced material: PBMCs. These receptors were obtained from a middle-aged woman in good health and CMV-seropositive.

This chain uses TRBV20-1 with TRBJ1-2; D call uncertain. This CDR3 has 11 amino acids. V was trimmed by 5 bases and J by 7 bases, leaving 11 bases between them. The germline gives CDR1 DFQATT, CDR2 SNEGSKA (reference sequence). CDR3 bases: TGCAGTGCTTCTAAGAGGGTTGGCTACACCTTC. This codes for CSASKRVGYTF.

For the CDR3, the DNA is TGCGCCAGCAGCCACTCACAGGGTAGACGAGGCTACACCTTC. Amino acids: CASSHSQGRRGYTF. The rearrangement joins TRBV4-1 to TRBJ1-2; D is possibly TRBD1 (6 bases). The CDR3 consists of 14 residues. V lost 3 bases and J 8 bases, leaving 16 bases between the germline ends. Germline V lookup: CDR1 MGHRA, CDR2 YSYEKL.

The chain joins TRBV7-6 to TRBJ1-2, with TRBD1 matching 11 bases. This CDR3 region has 13 residues. The trim removed 5 bases at V and 7 bases at J, leaving 3 bases unmatched. The germline gives CDR1 SGHVS, CDR2 FNYEAQ. The CDR3 reads CASSRTGGGGYTF. The CDR3 nucleotides are TGTGCCAGCAGCAGGACAGGGGGCGGTGGCTACACCTTC.

The chain joins TRBV7-9 to TRBJ2-1; D call uncertain. The germline gives CDR1 SEHNR, CDR2 FQNEAQ (reference sequence). The CDR3 runs 13 residues. The V end lost 8 bases, the J end lost 3 bases, and 11 bases lay between the germline ends. The CDR3 loop is CASSQTIYNEQFF. In nucleotides, the CDR3 is TGTGCCAGCTCACAAACGATCTACAATGAGCAGTTCTTC.

CDR3 in DNA: TGTGCCAGCAGCTCGGACCAGGGAGGACCCCTCCACTTT. Amino acid sequence: CASSSDQGGPLHF. The chain uses TRBV7-7 and TRBJ1-6, with D perhaps TRBD1 (5 bases). Looked up from germline, CDR1 is SSHAT and CDR2 is FNYEAQ (reference sequence). The germline V and J ends were trimmed by 4 bases and 12 bases, with 13 bases remaining between them. This CDR3 comprises 13 residues.

The chain has TRBV15 and TRBJ1-2; TRBD1 aligns across 8 bases. V lost 1 base, J lost 4 bases, and 8 bases stayed unmatched. This CDR3 region has 16 residues. Germline loops: CDR1 LNHNV, CDR2 YYDKDF (reference sequence). CDR3 DNA sequence: TGTGCCACCAGCAGAGTACTTCGAACAGGGGGCTATGGCTACACCTTC. Its protein is CATSRVLRTGGYGYTF. Full variable domain (missing parts from reference TRBV15 and TRBJ1-2): DAMVIQNPRYQVTQFGKPVTLSCSQTLNHNVMYWYQQKSSQAPKLLFHYYDKDFNNEADTPDNFQSRRPNTSFCFLDIRSPGLGDTAMYLCATSRVLRTGGYGYTFGSGTRLTVV.

The chain couples TRBV2 to TRBJ2-5; weak D call: TRBD2 (5 bases). Trimming pared 7 bases from V and 0 bases from J, leaving 9 bases between. The CDR3 runs to 13 residues. The V gene's germline CDR1 is SNHLY and CDR2 FYNNEI. The CDR3 region is CASIRRDQETQYF. The DNA for the CDR3 is TGTGCCAGCATACGGCGGGACCAAGAGACCCAGTACTTC.

The chain uses TRBV4-1 and TRBJ1-6, with TRBD1 identical over 7 bases. Germline CDR1 reads MGHRA; CDR2 reads YSYEKL. The V segment lost 1 base and the J segment 9 bases; nucleotides outside the gene matches: 12. CDR3 length: 17 residues. CDR3 protein: CASSQAYSSTGPSPLHF. The CDR3 DNA reads as TGCGCCAGCAGCCAAGCCTACTCCTCGACAGGGCCTTCACCCCTCCACTTT.

The CDR3 sequence is CASRGGEQGNTF. The CDR3 nucleotides are TGTGCCAGCAGGGGGGGCGAACAGGGGAACACCTTC. The genes are TRBV6-6 and TRBJ1-2, with TRBD1 identical over 7 bases. CDR3 length: 12 amino acids. Looked up from germline, CDR1 is MNHNY and CDR2 is SVGAGI (reference sequence). Unmatched junction bases numbered 10, after V lost 6 bases and J lost 12 bases.

The chain joins TRBV7-9 to TRBJ2-3, with unresolved D. V dropped 2 bases and J dropped 4 bases, with 4 bases sitting between them. CDR3 length: 12 amino acids. Germline loops: CDR1 SEHNR, CDR2 FQNEAQ (reference sequence). The CDR3 DNA follows: TGTGCCAGCAGCTTATATGCAGATACGCAGTATTTT. Translation gives CASSLYADTQYF.

This clone was detected a few times. The genes are TRBV10-2 and TRBJ1-1; D not resolved. CDR1 is WSHSY and CDR2 is SAAADI in the germline V gene. V was trimmed by 2 bases and J by 6 bases, leaving 13 bases between them. The CDR3 covers 14 residues. The chain's CDR3 is CASSEDHLNSEAFF. In DNA, the CDR3 is TGCGCCAGCAGTGAGGATCACCTAAACTCTGAAGCTTTCTTT.

This chain connects TRBV6-5 to TRBJ2-7, with D tentatively TRBD2 (5 bases). With 7 bases removed from V and 6 bases from J, the gap between germline ends came to 22 bases. Per the germline V gene, CDR1 is MNHEY and CDR2 is SVGAGI. The CDR3 runs to 15 residues. The DNA for the CDR3 is TGTGCCAGCAAGGACGGGATATCCCTCGCCTCCGAGCAGTACTTC. This codes for CASKDGISLASEQYF.

This clone was counted a few times. This chain links TRBV27 with TRBJ2-5; D unresolved. The CDR3 extends over 11 amino acids. Germline assignment: CDR1 MNHEY and CDR2 SMNVEV (reference sequence). The V gene lost 4 bases and the J gene lost 4 bases, with 4 bases spanning the gap. This CDR3 reads CASSSRETQYF. The CDR3 coding sequence is TGTGCCAGCAGTTCCCGAGAGACCCAGTACTTC.

The V and J genes are TRBV2 and TRBJ1-1; TRBD1 might be the D (6 bases). Germline values: CDR1 SNHLY, CDR2 FYNNEI. Trimming stripped 7 bases from V and 8 bases from J, with 17 bases between. The CDR3 extends over 13 amino acids. This CDR3 is CASNPLGGPEAFF. The DNA of the CDR3 is TGTGCCAGCAACCCCTTGGGGGGGCCAGAAGCTTTCTTT.

The chain employs TRBV29-1 and TRBJ1-1; a possible D gene is TRBD1 (6 bases). The CDR3 totals 14 residues. V gave up 6 bases and J gave up 2 bases, with 16 bases separating them. Germline CDR1 SQVTM, CDR2 ANQGSEA. The CDR3 sequence: CSVTAGTLNTEAFF. The CDR3 bases are TGCAGCGTGACTGCCGGGACATTAAACACTGAAGCTTTCTTT.

The count of this clone is one. This sequence joins TRBV2 and TRBJ1-2, with a weak D call TRBD1 (5 bases). This CDR3 comprises 12 residues. Germline values: CDR1 SNHLY, CDR2 FYNNEI. V was pared by 2 bases and J by 7 bases, with 8 bases between. In DNA, the CDR3 is TGTGCCAGCAGTGAAAGGGGTTCTGGCTACACCTTC. The encoded protein is CASSERGSGYTF.

The chain has TRBV19 and TRBJ2-4; a weak D match, TRBD1 (6 bases). This CDR3 has 14 amino acids. V lost 5 bases to trimming and J lost 0 bases, with 8 bases between them. CDR1 is LNHDA, CDR2 SQIVND, per germline (reference sequence). The CDR3 loop is CASSGQIAKNIQYF. The CDR3, as DNA: TGTGCCAGTAGTGGACAGATAGCCAAAAACATTCAGTACTTC.

J is TRBJ2-7 and V is TRBV4-1; D is ambiguous. Germline-derived CDR1 and CDR2 are MGHRA and YSYEKL. The CDR3 spans 13 residues. V gave up 6 bases and J gave up 0 bases, with 9 bases separating them. CDR3 amino acids: CASSKESSYEQYF. The CDR3 DNA sequence: TGCGCCAGCAGTAAGGAGAGCTCCTACGAGCAGTACTTC.

Notes on this clone: Germline is not matched at one junction end, which may reflect a read error. The V gene is TRBV7-9, the J gene TRBJ2-1; 13 bases align to TRBD2. This CDR3 region has 18 residues. The germline V gene has CDR1 SEHNR and CDR2 FQNEAQ (reference sequence). In DNA, the CDR3 is TGTTCCAGCAGCGTTAGACTAGCGGGAGGTGGTACCGCTAATGAGCAGTTCTTC. It encodes CSSSVRLAGGGTANEQFF.

V and J are TRBV9 and TRBJ2-5; D might be TRBD2 (6 bases). This CDR3 is 9 amino acids long. Trimming removed 10 bases from V and 7 bases from J, with 8 bases in between. Germline CDR1 and CDR2: SGDLS and YYNGEE. In DNA form, the CDR3 reads TGTGCCGCGCGGGGGACCCAGTACTTC. Protein: CAARGTQYF.